Below, 24 T cell receptor beta chains from the same sample are listed, as sequenced in a study of early T cells in non-severe SARS-CoV-2 infection. TCRdb itself ran the 5' RACE reads through MiXCR, one entry per CDR3 protein. The sample yields 100,000 or so distinct CDR3 sequences, about 12% seen once. Specimen: whole blood. Every receptor here comes from an adult who was a healthcare worker with PCR-confirmed SARS-CoV-2 infection or an uninfected control (not recorded which).

The chain is built from TRBV12-3 or TRBV12-4 and TRBJ2-7, with D perhaps TRBD2 (6 bases). Trimming took 7 bases from V and 3 from J, leaving 19 bases between them. This CDR3 has 15 residues. The DNA of the CDR3 is TGTGCCAGCACCGATACGGGAGTCGAGGGCTACGAGCAGTACTTC. As protein: CASTDTGVEGYEQYF.

This clonotype was observed a handful of times. The chain carries TRBV28 and TRBJ2-6, with a possible D match to TRBD1 (6 bases). The CDR3 length is 17 residues. Looked up from germline, CDR1 is MDHEN and CDR2 is SYDVKM. The V gene lost 5 bases and the J gene lost 2 bases, with 16 bases spanning the gap. CDR3 residues: CASSDRDNRPGANVLTF. In DNA form, the CDR3 reads TGTGCCAGCAGTGACCGGGACAATAGACCTGGGGCCAACGTCCTGACTTTC.

This clonotype was recorded many times. The chain has TRBV28 and TRBJ2-1; TRBD2 matches 7 bases. The CDR3 runs 15 residues. The junction had 4 bases not matched to a gene; V was cut back by 4 bases and J by 1 base. The V gene's germline CDR1 is MDHEN and CDR2 SYDVKM. The CDR3 loop reads CASSSRELSYNEQFF. CDR3 nucleotide sequence: TGTGCCAGCAGTTCGCGGGAGCTATCCTACAATGAGCAGTTCTTC.

The table lists this clonotype with many counts. J is TRBJ2-3 and V is TRBV6-5; TRBD2 might be the D (6 bases). Germline values: CDR1 MNHEY, CDR2 SVGAGI. The CDR3 sequence is 14 residues long. Trimming left V 5 bases short and J 4 bases short, with 13 bases between. The CDR3 loop reads CASSRGSGADTQYF. In nucleotides, the CDR3 is TGTGCCAGCAGTCGGGGGAGTGGTGCAGATACGCAGTATTTT.

This clonotype has only a few counts. This CDR3 is CASSQDRGTDTQYF. The CDR3 DNA follows: TGCGCCAGCAGCCAAGATAGGGGCACAGATACGCAGTATTTT. V gene TRBV4-3 combines with J gene TRBJ2-3, with D uncertain. The V and J ends lost 0 bases and 1 base respectively, with 5 bases between them. The CDR3 consists of 14 residues. Germline V gene lookup returns CDR1 LGHNA and CDR2 YSLEER.

This clonotype was detected only a few times. This sequence joins TRBV12-3 or TRBV12-4 and TRBJ1-6; D uncertain. V lost 2 bases, J lost 0 bases, and 11 bases lay in between. The CDR3 runs to 17 residues. The chain's CDR3 is CASSLLASSSYNSPLHF. The DNA for the CDR3 is TGTGCCAGCAGTTTATTGGCTTCGAGCTCCTATAATTCACCCCTCCACTTT.

The chain employs TRBV7-9 and TRBJ2-2; D might be TRBD1 (5 bases). Germline loops: CDR1 SEHNR, CDR2 FQNEAQ (reference sequence). The ends were cut back, 5 bases at V and 0 bases at J, with 19 bases in the middle. The CDR3 spans 18 residues. The CDR3 DNA reads as TGTGCCAGCAGCAAGGACAAAGCCCATTATACGAACACCGGGGAGCTGTTTTTT. This codes for CASSKDKAHYTNTGELFF.

CDR3 in DNA: TGTGCCAGCAGCCCAGGGACAGATGAAGCTTTCTTT. Its protein is CASSPGTDEAFF. J is TRBJ1-1 and V is TRBV5-4; 7 bases are a match to TRBD1. The ends lost 4 bases at V and 7 bases at J; junction bases unmatched: 4. The CDR3 contains 12 residues. Per germline, CDR1 SGHNT and CDR2 YYREEE (reference sequence).

V usage is TRBV18 and J usage is TRBJ2-5; possibly TRBD1 or TRBD2 for D (5 bases each). V shed 3 bases and J shed 5 bases, with 16 bases lying between them. The CDR3 runs 15 residues. The germline V gene has CDR1 KGHSH and CDR2 LQKENI. CDR3 DNA sequence: TGTGCCAGCTCACCTCGGACCACCAGGGAGGAGACCCAGTACTTC. Translating it yields CASSPRTTREETQYF.

This clonotype was recorded a few times. The chain carries TRBV11-2 and TRBJ2-7; the match to TRBD1 covers 9 bases. The CDR3 loop spans 18 amino acids. Germline CDR1 is SGHAT and CDR2 is FQNNGV. With V trimmed by 2 bases and J by 0 bases, 11 bases remained unmatched. The CDR3 DNA reads TGTGCCAGCAGCTTACGCCCAAACCCGGGACAGGGCTCCTACGAGCAGTACTTC. It specifies CASSLRPNPGQGSYEQYF.

This chain connects TRBV28 to TRBJ2-5; possibly TRBD1 for D (6 bases). The germline V gene has CDR1 MDHEN and CDR2 SYDVKM. This CDR3 comprises 13 residues. Trimming left V 6 bases short and J 6 bases short, with 14 bases between. The CDR3 reads CASRPRGKQTQYF. In nucleotides, the CDR3 is TGTGCCAGCAGGCCCAGGGGTAAACAGACCCAGTACTTC.

There are a few counts of this clonotype. The V and J genes are TRBV20-1 and TRBJ1-4; 8 bases match TRBD1. The CDR3 has 12 amino acids. V shed 5 bases, J shed 7 bases, and the junction held 3 bases outside the gene matches. Germline CDR1 DFQATT, CDR2 SNEGSKA (reference sequence). The DNA of the CDR3 is TGCAGTGCTCGCGGACAGGGTGAAAAACTGTTTTTT. This codes for CSARGQGEKLFF.

The V call is TRBV20-1, the J call TRBJ2-1, with D unclear. Germline V lookup: CDR1 DFQATT, CDR2 SNEGSKA (reference sequence). The CDR3 covers 13 residues. V was shortened by 3 bases and J by 5 bases, with 11 bases between the two germline ends. The CDR3 here is CSASWASNNEQFF. In nucleotides, the CDR3 is TGCAGTGCTAGTTGGGCTAGTAACAATGAGCAGTTCTTC.

This clonotype has ten or more counts. CDR3 sequence: CSVESSPLAGKEQFF. CDR3 sequence (DNA): TGCAGCGTTGAGAGTTCCCCCCTAGCGGGAAAGGAGCAGTTCTTC. V usage is TRBV29-1 and J usage is TRBJ2-1, with 9 positions matching TRBD2. CDR1 is SQVTM, CDR2 ANQGSEA, per germline. This CDR3 comprises 15 residues. V shed 3 bases, J shed 10 bases, and the junction held 13 bases outside the gene matches.

This clonotype showed up just a few times. The chain carries TRBV6-1 and TRBJ2-7; no definite D call. CDR3 length equals 13 residues. Germline V CDR1 and CDR2: MNHNS, SASEGT. V lost 0 bases and J 6 bases, leaving 9 bases between the germline ends. The CDR3 coding sequence is TGTGCCAGCAGTGAAGCGGGCTTAGGCGAGCAGTACTTC. This encodes CASSEAGLGEQYF.

The V call is TRBV28, the J call TRBJ2-7; D unclear. There are 11 residues in the CDR3. CDR1 is MDHEN, CDR2 SYDVKM, per germline. Trimming pared 3 bases from V and 7 bases from J, leaving 7 bases between. The CDR3 nucleotides are TGTGCCAGCAGTTTTGAGAGGGAGCAGTACTTC. Protein: CASSFEREQYF.

This clonotype was found many times. The J gene is TRBJ2-5, the V gene TRBV11-2, with D maybe TRBD1 (5 bases). The CDR3 runs to 13 residues. V was clipped by 0 bases and J by 7 bases, with 9 bases between them. CDR1 is SGHAT, CDR2 FQNNGV, per germline. CDR3 in amino acids: CASSLEQGATQYF. CDR3 bases: TGTGCCAGCAGCTTAGAGCAAGGGGCGACCCAGTACTTC.

This clonotype was picked up a small number of times. The rearrangement joins TRBV5-1 to TRBJ2-7; D is unclear. The CDR3 is 12 residues long. V lost 6 bases and J 4 bases, leaving 11 bases between the germline ends. Germline V gene data show CDR1 as SGHRS and CDR2 as YFSETQ. This chain's CDR3 is CASTLNSYEQYF. In nucleotides, the CDR3 is TGCGCCAGCACCCTTAACAGTTACGAGCAGTACTTC.

The table lists this clonotype with many counts. This rearrangement joins TRBV7-6 to TRBJ2-2; D is unresolved. The length of the CDR3 is 13 residues. Germline V gives CDR1 SGHVS, CDR2 FNYEAQ. Trimming took off 1 base at V and 6 bases at J, with 6 bases between the two ends. CDR3: CASSLVRPGELFF. CDR3 coding DNA: TGTGCCAGCAGCTTAGTTCGGCCCGGGGAGCTGTTTTTT.

This clonotype was detected a few times. This chain links TRBV20-1 with TRBJ1-1; maybe TRBD1 (5 bases). The V gene lost 6 bases and the J gene lost 7 bases, with 12 bases spanning the gap. Germline lookup yields CDR1 DFQATT and CDR2 SNEGSKA (reference sequence). The CDR3 has 11 amino acids. The CDR3 region has the DNA TGCAGTGCGGCCTCCGGACATGAAGCTTTCTTT. Its translation is CSAASGHEAFF.

The CDR3 DNA follows: TGCGCCAGCAGCTATGAAACCGGGACGGTTGAAGCTTTCTTT. Amino acid sequence: CASSYETGTVEAFF. This chain connects TRBV5-1 to TRBJ1-1; TRBD1 might be the D (5 bases). V was cut by 3 bases and J by 7 bases, with 16 bases left in between. This CDR3 is built from 14 residues. Germline CDR1 SGHRS, CDR2 YFSETQ.

The genes are TRBV7-9 and TRBJ2-7; possibly TRBD2 for D (5 bases). V dropped 4 bases and J dropped 2 bases, with 12 bases sitting between them. Germline V gene lookup returns CDR1 SEHNR and CDR2 FQNEAQ (reference sequence). This CDR3 spans 14 amino acids. The CDR3 reads CASSSDLTTYEQYF. In DNA form, the CDR3 reads TGTGCCAGCAGCTCCGACCTGACTACCTACGAGCAGTACTTC.

This clonotype occurred many times. This chain connects TRBV27 to TRBJ2-7; D remains ambiguous. CDR3 length: 16 amino acids. Germline CDR1 and CDR2: MNHEY and SMNVEV (reference sequence). Trimming left V 0 bases short and J 3 bases short, with 15 bases between. CDR3 DNA sequence: TGTGCCAGCAGTTTATCCCCCCAGGCAGCCATCTACGAGCAGTACTTC. Residues: CASSLSPQAAIYEQYF.

This clonotype was seen repeatedly, ten times or more. This sequence joins TRBV29-1 and TRBJ2-1; no clear D gene. CDR3 length: 12 residues. The V end was cut by 4 bases, the J end by 6 bases, with 10 bases between. Looked up from germline, CDR1 is SQVTM and CDR2 is ANQGSEA. The CDR3 is CSVVSRINEQFF. DNA for the CDR3: TGCAGCGTTGTATCGCGTATCAATGAGCAGTTCTTC.